A selection of T cell receptor beta chains follows, all from one sample in a study of cytomegalovirus exposure and HLA in healthy donors. Some clones are missing from TCRdb's copy, which holds only in-frame ones; the method was immunoSEQ multiplex PCR. The table lists 180,000 or so clones, roughly 80% of them singletons. The sample was PBMCs. All receptors derive from a woman between 40 and 50 years old in good health and CMV-seropositive. The CDR3 runs from the conserved cysteine through the conserved F or W. A D gene is named only where the DNA matches it firmly. A row's size may be missing; if present it is once, few, many or a size class.

abundance: few; v_gene: TRBV27; d_gene: TRBD1; j_gene: TRBJ2-2; CDR3nt: TGTGCCAGCAGTTTATCGGGGACAGGGGTCACCGGGGAGCTGTTTTTT; CDR3aa: CASSLSGTGVTGELFF
abundance: once; v_gene: TRBV28; d_gene: TRBD2; j_gene: TRBJ2-7; CDR3nt: TGTGCCAGCAGGCGACTAGCGGGAGGGCCGGTCGAGCAGTACTTC; CDR3aa: CASRRLAGGPVEQYF
abundance: NA; v_gene: TRBV11-1; d_gene: TRBD2; j_gene: TRBJ2-3; CDR3nt: TGTGCCAGCAGCTCATCAGCGGGAGGCGGTTCAGATACGCAGTATTTT; CDR3aa: CASSSSAGGGSDTQYF
abundance: NA; v_gene: TRBV28; d_gene: NA; j_gene: TRBJ1-2; CDR3nt: TGTGCCAGCGGGGCGAACTATGGCTACACCTTC; CDR3aa: CASGANYGYTF
abundance: NA; v_gene: TRBV18; d_gene: NA; j_gene: TRBJ1-6; CDR3nt: TGTGCCAGCTCACCCAATCCGGGGAATTCACCCCTCCACTTT; CDR3aa: CASSPNPGNSPLHF
abundance: NA; v_gene: TRBV27; d_gene: TRBD1; j_gene: TRBJ1-2; CDR3nt: TGTGCCAGCAGTCAGGACAGGGGGCAAGGCTACACCTTC; CDR3aa: CASSQDRGQGYTF
abundance: NA; v_gene: TRBV5-6; d_gene: TRBD2; j_gene: TRBJ2-1; CDR3nt: TGTGCCAGCAGCCCCCAGGGTGCTAGCGGGAGACTCTACAATGAGCAGTTCTTC; CDR3aa: CASSPQGASGRLYNEQFF
abundance: NA; v_gene: TRBV11-2; d_gene: TRBD1; j_gene: TRBJ1-2; CDR3nt: TGTGCCAGCAGCCCTACAGGGGGCCCTACTAACTATGGCTACACCTTC; CDR3aa: CASSPTGGPTNYGYTF
abundance: NA; v_gene: TRBV27; d_gene: TRBD1; j_gene: TRBJ1-2; CDR3nt: TGTGCCAGCAGTTTGAAACAGGGGTATGGCTACACCTTC; CDR3aa: CASSLKQGYGYTF
abundance: NA; v_gene: TRBV28; d_gene: NA; j_gene: TRBJ1-1; CDR3nt: TGTGCCAGCAGTCCCGGAGACAGAGGTTTGAACACTGAAGCTTTCTTT; CDR3aa: CASSPGDRGLNTEAFF
abundance: few; v_gene: TRBV27; d_gene: TRBD2; j_gene: TRBJ2-4; CDR3nt: TGTGCCAGCACTCCTTGGGGGACTAGCGGGAGTGGTATTCAGTACTTC; CDR3aa: CASTPWGTSGSGIQYF
abundance: NA; v_gene: TRBV7-9; d_gene: NA; j_gene: TRBJ2-6; CDR3nt: TGTGCCAGCAGCCCGCCGGAGTCCTCTGGGGCCAACGTCCTGACTTTC; CDR3aa: CASSPPESSGANVLTF